This note documents a single T cell receptor (beta chain) sequence. After removal of 5 bases from V and 0 bases from J, the junction contained 4 bases not matched to a gene. Germline V gene data show CDR1 as SGHNT and CDR2 as YENEEA. This CDR3 region has 14 residues. The sample is drawn from a study of blood T cell repertoires in COVID-19. Here immunoSEQ multiplex PCR was the method, and the copy in TCRdb shows in-frame clones only, minus some. Of 650,000 to 800,000 clones listed, around 89% are singletons. V gene TRBV11-3 combines with J gene TRBJ2-7; 7 nucleotides agree with TRBD1. The receptor comes from a woman in her late teens or twenties with acute or convalescent COVID-19. The sample consisted of peripheral blood. CDR3 protein: CASSIGTASYEQYF. The CDR3 region has the DNA TGTGCCAGCAGCATAGGGACAGCCTCCTACGAGCAGTACTTC.